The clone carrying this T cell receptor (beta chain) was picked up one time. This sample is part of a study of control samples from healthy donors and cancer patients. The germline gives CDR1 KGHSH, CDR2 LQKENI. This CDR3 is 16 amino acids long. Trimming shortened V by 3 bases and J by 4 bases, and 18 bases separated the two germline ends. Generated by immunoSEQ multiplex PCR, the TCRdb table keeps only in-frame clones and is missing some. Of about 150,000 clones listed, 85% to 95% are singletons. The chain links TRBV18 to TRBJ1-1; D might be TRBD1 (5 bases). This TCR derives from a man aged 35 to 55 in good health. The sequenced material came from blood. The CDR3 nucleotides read TGTGCCAGCTCACCCCGGCCGGGGGTGGGGGGCACTGAAGCTTTCTTT. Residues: CASSPRPGVGGTEAFF.